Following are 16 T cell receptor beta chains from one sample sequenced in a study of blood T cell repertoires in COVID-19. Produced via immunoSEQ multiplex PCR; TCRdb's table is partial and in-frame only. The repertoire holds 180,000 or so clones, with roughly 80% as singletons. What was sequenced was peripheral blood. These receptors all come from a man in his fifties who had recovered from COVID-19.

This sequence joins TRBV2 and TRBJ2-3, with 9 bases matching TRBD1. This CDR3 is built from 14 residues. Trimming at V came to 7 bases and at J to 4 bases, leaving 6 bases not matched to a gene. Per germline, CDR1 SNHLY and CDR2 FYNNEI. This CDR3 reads CASKGGQGSDTQYF. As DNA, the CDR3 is TGTGCCAGCAAAGGAGGACAGGGGTCAGATACGCAGTATTTT. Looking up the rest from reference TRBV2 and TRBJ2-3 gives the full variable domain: EPEVTQTPSHQVTQMGQEVILRCVPISNHLYFYWYRQILGQKVEFLVSFYNNEISEKSEIFDDQFSVERPDGSNFTLKIRSTKLEDSAMYFCASKGGQGSDTQYFGPGTRLTVL.

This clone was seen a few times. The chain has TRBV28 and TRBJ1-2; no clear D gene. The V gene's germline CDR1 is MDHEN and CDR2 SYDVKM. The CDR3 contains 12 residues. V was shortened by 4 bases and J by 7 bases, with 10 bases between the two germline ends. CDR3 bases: TGTGCCAGCAGTTACCCGAAGCGTGGCTACACCTTC. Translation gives CASSYPKRGYTF.

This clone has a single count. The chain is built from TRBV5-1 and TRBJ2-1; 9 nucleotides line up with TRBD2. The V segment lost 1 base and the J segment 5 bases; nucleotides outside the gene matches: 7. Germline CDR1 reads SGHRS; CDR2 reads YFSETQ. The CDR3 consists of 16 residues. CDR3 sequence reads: CASSLRRGRAHNEQFF. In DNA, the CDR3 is TGCGCCAGCAGCTTGCGACGCGGGAGGGCCCACAATGAGCAGTTCTTC.

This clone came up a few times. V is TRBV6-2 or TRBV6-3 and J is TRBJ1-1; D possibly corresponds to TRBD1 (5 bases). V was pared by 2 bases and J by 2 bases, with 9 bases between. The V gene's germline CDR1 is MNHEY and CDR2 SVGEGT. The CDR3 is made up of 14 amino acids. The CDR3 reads CASSYRGFNTEAFF. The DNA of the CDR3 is TGTGCCAGCAGTTACAGGGGATTTAACACTGAAGCTTTCTTT.

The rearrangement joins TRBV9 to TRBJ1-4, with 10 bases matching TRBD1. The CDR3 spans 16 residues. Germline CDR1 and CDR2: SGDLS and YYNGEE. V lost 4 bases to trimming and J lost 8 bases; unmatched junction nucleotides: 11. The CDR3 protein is CASSPRPGQGEEKLFF. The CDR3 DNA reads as TGTGCCAGCAGCCCTCGTCCCGGACAGGGGGAAGAAAAACTGTTTTTT.

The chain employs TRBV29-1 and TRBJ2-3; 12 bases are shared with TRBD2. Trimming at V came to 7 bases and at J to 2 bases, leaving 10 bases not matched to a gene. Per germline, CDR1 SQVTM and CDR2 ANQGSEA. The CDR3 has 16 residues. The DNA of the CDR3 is TGCAGCGGGGCTAGGACTAGCGGGATGAACACAGATACGCAGTATTTT. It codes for CSGARTSGMNTDTQYF.

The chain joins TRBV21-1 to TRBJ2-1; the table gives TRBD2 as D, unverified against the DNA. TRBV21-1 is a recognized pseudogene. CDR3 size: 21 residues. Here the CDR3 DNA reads TGTGCCAGCAGCACTTGGATTCTGCTAGCGGGAGGATGGGAGGGCTACAATGAGCAGTTCTTC. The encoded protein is CASSTWILLAGGWEGYNEQFF.

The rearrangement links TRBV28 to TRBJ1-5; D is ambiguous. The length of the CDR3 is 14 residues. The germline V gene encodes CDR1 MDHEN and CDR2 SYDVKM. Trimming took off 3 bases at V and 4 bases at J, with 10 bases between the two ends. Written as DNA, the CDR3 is TGTGCCAGCAGTTTTCGGGCGGGGAATCAGCCCCAGCATTTT. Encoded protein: CASSFRAGNQPQHF.

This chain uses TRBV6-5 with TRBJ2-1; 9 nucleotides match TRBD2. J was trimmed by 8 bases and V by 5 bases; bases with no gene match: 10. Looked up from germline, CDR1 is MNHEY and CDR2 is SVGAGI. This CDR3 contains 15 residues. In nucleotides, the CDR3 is TGTGCCAGCAGTACGGGACTAGCAGTTGATGATGAGCAGTTCTTC. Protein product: CASSTGLAVDDEQFF.

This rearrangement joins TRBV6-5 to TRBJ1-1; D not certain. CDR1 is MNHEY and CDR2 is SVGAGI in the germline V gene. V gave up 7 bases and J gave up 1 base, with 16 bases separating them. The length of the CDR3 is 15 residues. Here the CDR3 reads CASTLNPYSNTEAFF. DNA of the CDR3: TGTGCCAGCACCCTGAACCCGTACTCGAACACTGAAGCTTTCTTT.

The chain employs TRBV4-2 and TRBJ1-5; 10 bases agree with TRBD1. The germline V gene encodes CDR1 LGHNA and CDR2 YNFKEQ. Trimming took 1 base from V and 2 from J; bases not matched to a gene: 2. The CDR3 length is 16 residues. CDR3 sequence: CASSQGGTGGNQPQHF. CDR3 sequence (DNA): TGTGCCAGCAGCCAAGGAGGGACAGGGGGCAATCAGCCCCAGCATTTT.

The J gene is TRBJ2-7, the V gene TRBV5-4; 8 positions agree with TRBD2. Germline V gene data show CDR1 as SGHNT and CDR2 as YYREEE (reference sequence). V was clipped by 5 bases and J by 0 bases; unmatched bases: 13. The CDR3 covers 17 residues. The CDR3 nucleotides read TGTGCCAGCAGTATGGGGGGTAGCGGGATCAGCTCCTACGAGCAGTACTTC. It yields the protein CASSMGGSGISSYEQYF. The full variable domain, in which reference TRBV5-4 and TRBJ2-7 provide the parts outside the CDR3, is ETGVTQSPTHLIKTRGQQVTLRCSSQSGHNTVSWYQQALGQGPQFIFQYYREEENGRGNFPPRFSGLQFPNYSSELNVNALELDDSALYLCASSMGGSGISSYEQYFGPGTRLTVT.

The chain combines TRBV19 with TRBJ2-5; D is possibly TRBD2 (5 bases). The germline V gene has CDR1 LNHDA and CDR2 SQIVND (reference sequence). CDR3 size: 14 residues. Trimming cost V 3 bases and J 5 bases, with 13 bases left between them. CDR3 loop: CASSIGDLRETQYF. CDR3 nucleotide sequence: TGTGCCAGTAGTATCGGGGATTTGAGGGAGACCCAGTACTTC.

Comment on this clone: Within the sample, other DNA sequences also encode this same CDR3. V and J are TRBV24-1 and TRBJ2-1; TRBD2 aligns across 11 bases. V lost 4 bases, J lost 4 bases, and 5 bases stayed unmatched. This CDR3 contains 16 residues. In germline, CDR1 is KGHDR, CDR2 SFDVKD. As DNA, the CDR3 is TGTGCCACCAGTGACCCGACTAGCGGGGATTACAATGAGCAGTTCTTC. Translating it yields CATSDPTSGDYNEQFF.

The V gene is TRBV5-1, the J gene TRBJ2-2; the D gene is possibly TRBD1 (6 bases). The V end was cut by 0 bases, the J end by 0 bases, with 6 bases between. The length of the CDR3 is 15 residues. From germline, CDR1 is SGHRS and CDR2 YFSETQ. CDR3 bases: TGCGCCAGCAGCTTGGACAGGGCGAACACCGGGGAGCTGTTTTTT. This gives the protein CASSLDRANTGELFF. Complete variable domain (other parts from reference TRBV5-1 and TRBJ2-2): KAGVTQTPRYLIKTRGQQVTLSCSPISGHRSVSWYQQTPGQGLQFLFEYFSETQRNKGNFPGRFSGRQFSNSRSEMNVSTLELGDSALYLCASSLDRANTGELFFGEGSRLTVL.

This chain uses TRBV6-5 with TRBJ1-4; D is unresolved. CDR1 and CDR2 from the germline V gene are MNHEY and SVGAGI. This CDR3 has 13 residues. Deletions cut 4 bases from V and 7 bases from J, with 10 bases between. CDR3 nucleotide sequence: TGTGCCAGCAGTTCCCGTGGGCCTGAAAAACTGTTTTTT. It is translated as CASSSRGPEKLFF.